The 30 T cell receptor beta chains below all came from one sample that was sequenced in a study of blood T cells in healthy people across ages. Next came a second PCR, run for about 7 to 12 cycles, which used a sample-barcoded 5' primer along with a J-beta primer mix. TCRdb re-called the 5' RACE reads with MiXCR, one entry per CDR3 protein. In the table there are about 670,000 distinct CDR3 sequences, 45% to 60% of which are singletons. Source material: blood. Source of these receptors: a woman aged 80 or over in good health.

V usage is TRBV29-1 and J usage is TRBJ1-3; D unclear. Germline CDR1 is SQVTM and CDR2 is ANQGSEA. The CDR3 totals 12 residues. Trimming stripped 7 bases from V and 2 bases from J, with 9 bases between. This chain's CDR3 is CSGQETGNTIYF. The CDR3 bases are TGCAGCGGCCAGGAAACTGGAAACACCATATATTTT. Complete variable domain (other parts from reference TRBV29-1 and TRBJ1-3): SAVISQKPSRDICQRGTSLTIQCQVDSQVTMMFWYRQQPGQSLTLIATANQGSEATYESGFVIDKFPISRPNLTFSTLTVSNMSPEDSSIYLCSGQETGNTIYFGEGSWLTVV.

This clonotype has a handful of counts. The CDR3 DNA is TGCGCCAGCAGCTTGAGGCTGAGTTACAATGAGCAGTTCTTC. It yields the protein CASSLRLSYNEQFF. The chain recombines TRBV5-1 with TRBJ2-1, with no clear D. CDR1 is SGHRS, CDR2 YFSETQ, per germline. Between the trimmed V and J ends, which lost 1 base and 4 bases, there was a span of 9 bases. The CDR3 is 14 residues long.

With respect to this clonotype: A read error may be the cause here, since a much bigger clone is one base away. This rearrangement joins TRBV5-1 to TRBJ1-2; TRBD1 aligns across 9 bases. Trimming cost V 4 bases and J 5 bases; bases outside gene matches: 6. The CDR3 length is 14 residues. Germline CDR1 reads SGHRS; CDR2 reads YFSETQ. The CDR3 loop is CASSATGGRYGYTF. The CDR3 DNA sequence: TGCGCCAGCAGCGCTACAGGGGGCAGATATGGCTACACCTTC.

The CDR3 DNA reads TGTGCCAGCAGCCAAGATAGGAGGGGGCGAGAGGAAAAGCAGTACTTC. It codes for CASSQDRRGREEKQYF. The chain couples TRBV4-2 to TRBJ2-7; possibly TRBD1 for D (7 bases). CDR1 and CDR2 from the germline V gene are LGHNA and YNFKEQ. Trimming removed 0 bases at V and 8 bases at J, with 20 bases between. This CDR3 has 16 amino acids.

The rearrangement joins TRBV6-5 to TRBJ2-5; TRBD1 matches at 8 bases. Germline V gene sequence: CDR1 MNHEY, CDR2 SVGAGI. There are 14 residues in the CDR3. V lost 7 bases and J lost 11; bases outside the gene matches: 15. Here the CDR3 DNA reads TGTGCCAGCAAAATCGGGACAGGTTACAATGAGCAGTACTTC. Amino acids: CASKIGTGYNEQYF.

Remarks on this clonotype: This could be a read error, since a much larger clone is one nucleotide away. V is TRBV4-1 and J is TRBJ2-5, with 13 bases that match TRBD2. The J segment lost 11 bases and the V segment lost 0 bases, leaving 18 bases of the junction unmatched. CDR1 and CDR2 from the germline V gene are MGHRA and YSYEKL. The CDR3 spans 19 residues. CDR3 DNA: TGCGCCAGCAGCCAAGATAGGCGGGGTGGACTAGCGGGAGTAAGAGAGCAGTACTTC. Its translation is CASSQDRRGGLAGVREQYF.

The V and J genes are TRBV29-1 and TRBJ1-2, with D maybe TRBD1 (5 bases). V gave up 4 bases and J gave up 4 bases, with 10 bases separating them. Germline-derived CDR1 and CDR2 are SQVTM and ANQGSEA. This CDR3 comprises 12 residues. CDR3 sequence: CSVGRAGYGYTF. CDR3 DNA: TGCAGCGTTGGCAGGGCCGGCTATGGCTACACCTTC.

The gene calls are TRBV6-5 and TRBJ2-1; no clear D gene. The CDR3 has 13 residues. Per germline, CDR1 MNHEY and CDR2 SVGAGI. The DNA for the CDR3 is TGTGTCAGTGAGTCCTGGTCCTACAATGAGCAGTTCTTC. It encodes CVSESWSYNEQFF.

Remarks on this clonotype: A read error may explain this, as a much larger clone is one base away. The chain combines TRBV12-3 or TRBV12-4 with TRBJ2-5; D remains ambiguous. The CDR3 is made up of 13 amino acids. CDR3 in DNA: TGTGCCAGCAGGCAGGACCCGCAAGGGACCCAGTACTTC. It is translated as CASRQDPQGTQYF.

The rearrangement joins TRBV7-2 to TRBJ2-4; D may be TRBD1 or TRBD2 (5 bases each). The germline CDR1 and CDR2 sequences are SGHTA and FQGNSA. The CDR3 spans 16 residues. V was shortened by 5 bases and J by 0 bases, with 14 bases between the two germline ends. As DNA, the CDR3 is TGTGCCAGCAGCCTTCGGGGCGCCCTAGCCAAAAACATTCAGTACTTC. Translation gives CASSLRGALAKNIQYF.

This sequence joins TRBV6-2 or TRBV6-3 and TRBJ2-1; 8 bases match TRBD2. Germline-derived CDR1 and CDR2 are MNHEY and SVGEGT. The V segment lost 5 bases and the J segment 9 bases; nucleotides outside the gene matches: 12. This CDR3 region has 15 residues. The CDR3 sequence: CASSPHKAGVGEQFF. CDR3 coding DNA: TGTGCCAGCAGTCCGCATAAAGCGGGGGTTGGTGAGCAGTTCTTC.

This clonotype was observed a handful of times. The chain employs TRBV2 and TRBJ2-1, with 12 bases fitting TRBD2. The germline V gene has CDR1 SNHLY and CDR2 FYNNEI. The ends lost 6 bases at V and 6 bases at J; junction bases unmatched: 6. The CDR3 loop spans 15 amino acids. The CDR3 DNA follows: TGTGCCAGCAGCGCCGGGACTAGCGGGTTCAATGAGCAGTTCTTC. This sequence encodes CASSAGTSGFNEQFF.

This clonotype was recorded at least ten times. This chain joins TRBV19 and TRBJ1-2, with 9 bases identical to TRBD1. Per germline, CDR1 LNHDA and CDR2 SQIVND (reference sequence). The CDR3 contains 14 residues. Trimming removed 0 bases from V and 8 bases from J; junction bases left unmatched: 4. Written as DNA, the CDR3 is TGTGCCAGTAGTATAGATCCGGGACAGGGCGGCTACACCTTC. As protein: CASSIDPGQGGYTF. Variable domain in full (rest from reference TRBV19 and TRBJ1-2): DGGITQSPKYLFRKEGQNVTLSCEQNLNHDAMYWYRQDPGQGLRLIYYSQIVNDFQKGDIAEGYSVSREKKESFPLTVTSAQKNPTAFYLCASSIDPGQGGYTFGSGTRLTVV.

The chain has TRBV7-9 and TRBJ2-7; TRBD1 is a possible D gene (5 bases). The CDR3 is 13 residues long. The germline V and J ends were trimmed by 4 bases and 3 bases, with 10 bases remaining between them. Germline CDR1 reads SEHNR; CDR2 reads FQNEAQ (reference sequence). The CDR3 DNA is TGTGCCAGCAGCTCCACGGACAACTACGAGCAGTACTTC. Its protein is CASSSTDNYEQYF. The full variable domain, rest sourced from reference TRBV7-9 and TRBJ2-7, is DTGVSQNPRHKITKRGQNVTFRCDPISEHNRLYWYRQTLGQGPEFLTYFQNEAQLEKSRLLSDRFSAERPKGSFSTLEIQRTEQGDSAMYLCASSSTDNYEQYFGPGTRLTVT.

V usage is TRBV4-2 and J usage is TRBJ2-1; D is perhaps TRBD2 (6 bases). This CDR3 has 14 amino acids. V was clipped by 4 bases and J by 8 bases, with 15 bases between them. Germline lookup yields CDR1 LGHNA and CDR2 YNFKEQ. CDR3 nucleotide sequence: TGTGCCAGCAGCCCGGGGAGGATTTCTTATGAGCAGTTCTTC. This translates into CASSPGRISYEQFF.

V gene TRBV28 combines with J gene TRBJ2-4, with D unresolved. CDR1 is MDHEN, CDR2 SYDVKM, per germline. The germline V and J ends were trimmed by 4 bases and 8 bases, with 3 bases remaining between them. The CDR3 is made up of 10 amino acids. Here the CDR3 reads CASSYDIQYF. The CDR3, as DNA: TGTGCCAGCAGTTACGACATTCAGTACTTC. Full variable domain (remainder filled in from reference TRBV28 and TRBJ2-4): DVKVTQSSRYLVKRTGEKVFLECVQDMDHENMFWYRQDPGLGLRLIYFSYDVKMKEKGDIPEGYSVSREKKERFSLILESASTNQTSMYLCASSYDIQYFGAGTRLSVL.

The V and J genes are TRBV20-1 and TRBJ2-7; D gene unclear. CDR3 length equals 13 residues. Trimming left V 6 bases short and J 0 bases short, with 12 bases between. Germline V gives CDR1 DFQATT, CDR2 SNEGSKA (reference sequence). CDR3 DNA sequence: TGCAGTGCCCCGCGACAAAACTCCTACGAGCAGTACTTC. This translates into CSAPRQNSYEQYF.

This clonotype showed up many times. V is TRBV7-9 and J is TRBJ2-1; TRBD1 is a possible D gene (5 bases). CDR1 is SEHNR and CDR2 is FQNEAQ in the germline V gene (reference sequence). Trimming took 7 bases from V and 0 from J, leaving 16 bases between them. The CDR3 has 16 residues. The CDR3 protein is CASTPWGDPSYNEQFF. The CDR3 DNA is TGTGCCAGCACCCCGTGGGGCGACCCCTCCTACAATGAGCAGTTCTTC.

The chain has TRBV7-2 and TRBJ2-4; tentatively, D is TRBD1 or TRBD2 (5 bases each). The end of the DNA aligns better with TRBJ2-7, so the J call may be wrong. CDR1 is SGHTA and CDR2 is FQGNSA in the germline V gene. The length of the CDR3 is 16 residues. This chain's CDR3 is CASSLAPRAEGYEQYF. CDR3 DNA sequence: TGTGCCAGCAGCTTAGCCCCCAGGGCCGAGGGTTACGAGCAGTACTTC.

This clonotype was picked up one time. Germline is not matched at one junction end, which may reflect a read error. The rearrangement joins TRBV20-1 to TRBJ2-1, with D perhaps given as TRBD1 or TRBD2 (5 bases each). Germline lookup yields CDR1 DFQATT and CDR2 SNEGSKA (reference sequence). The CDR3 is 12 residues long. DNA for the CDR3: TGCAGTGCTACGACGCCGGGGCCTACTTACCCCTTC. This gives the protein CSATTPGPTYPF.

The rearrangement joins TRBV10-2 to TRBJ1-1; 8 nucleotides align to TRBD1. The CDR3 spans 15 residues. The ends lost 4 bases at V and 0 bases at J; junction bases unmatched: 4. Germline V gene lookup returns CDR1 WSHSY and CDR2 SAAADI. The CDR3 DNA sequence: TGCGCCAGCAGTGGGATGGGACAGGTGAACACTGAAGCTTTCTTT. It specifies CASSGMGQVNTEAFF.

This clonotype was picked up a small number of times. Written as DNA, the CDR3 is TGTGCCAGCTCACCTTGGGACAGGCAGTTAGGCGAGCAGTACTTC. Its protein is CASSPWDRQLGEQYF. The chain recombines TRBV18 with TRBJ2-5, with 8 bases lining up with TRBD1. The J call may be faulty, since TRBJ2-7 better matches the DNA end. The CDR3 length is 15 residues. The V gene's germline CDR1 is KGHSH and CDR2 LQKENI.

This clonotype was detected ten times or more. DNA of the CDR3: TGCGCCAGCAGCCAAGGAGAGACAGGGCTAACCTACGAGCAGTACTTC. It translates to CASSQGETGLTYEQYF. The chain joins TRBV4-1 to TRBJ2-7; TRBD1 aligns across 7 bases. Germline V gene data show CDR1 as MGHRA and CDR2 as YSYEKL. The CDR3 consists of 16 residues. V dropped 1 base and J dropped 2; count of bases not matched to a gene: 8.

To note about this clonotype: Just one base apart from a much larger clone, this may be a read error. The CDR3 loop is CATSSPLAGTDTRYF. CDR3 nucleotides: TGTGCCACCAGCAGCCCACTAGCGGGGACAGATACGCGGTATTTT. V is TRBV15 and J is TRBJ2-3, with 10 bases aligning to TRBD2. Germline assignment: CDR1 LNHNV and CDR2 YYDKDF (reference sequence). The CDR3 is made up of 15 amino acids.

Many counts were recorded for this clonotype. The rearrangement uses TRBV2 and TRBJ1-2, with TRBD1 as a possible D gene (5 bases). Germline CDR1 SNHLY, CDR2 FYNNEI. The CDR3 has 12 amino acids. The V end lost 5 bases, the J end lost 8 bases, and 12 bases lay between the germline ends. CDR3: CASSWGGDGYTF. The DNA of the CDR3 is TGTGCCAGCAGTTGGGGGGGGGACGGCTACACCTTC. Full variable domain (outside the CDR3, taken from reference TRBV2 and TRBJ1-2): EPEVTQTPSHQVTQMGQEVILRCVPISNHLYFYWYRQILGQKVEFLVSFYNNEISEKSEIFDDQFSVERPDGSNFTLKIRSTKLEDSAMYFCASSWGGDGYTFGSGTRLTVV.

This clonotype came up many times. The genes are TRBV24-1 and TRBJ2-5; D ambiguous. Trimming pared 5 bases from V and 2 bases from J, leaving 14 bases between. The germline gives CDR1 KGHDR, CDR2 SFDVKD. The CDR3 sequence is 15 residues long. As DNA, the CDR3 is TGTGCCACCAGTGTCGCAGGTTCCCAGCAAGAGACCCAGTACTTC. This translates into CATSVAGSQQETQYF.

Ten or more counts support this clonotype. V is TRBV12-3 or TRBV12-4 and J is TRBJ2-1; 11 bases align to TRBD2. The V and J ends lost 7 bases and 11 bases, in that order; junction bases with no gene match: 13. The CDR3 is made up of 15 amino acids. Here the CDR3 DNA reads TGTGCCAGCACCACGAGGGGGACTAGCGGCACACAGCAGTTCTTC. It specifies CASTTRGTSGTQQFF.

The chain has TRBV14 and TRBJ2-3; TRBD2 aligns across 7 bases. The CDR3 runs 17 residues. Germline CDR1 SGHDN, CDR2 FVKESK. V shed 4 bases, J shed 2 bases, and the junction held 12 bases outside the gene matches. The DNA for the CDR3 is TGTGCCAGCAGCCGCCACCCTTGGCGGGAGAACACAGATACGCAGTATTTT. It specifies CASSRHPWRENTDTQYF. Complete variable domain (other parts from reference TRBV14 and TRBJ2-3): EAGVTQFPSHSVIEKGQTVTLRCDPISGHDNLYWYRRVMGKEIKFLLHFVKESKQDESGMPNNRFLAERTGGTYSTLKVQPAELEDSGVYFCASSRHPWRENTDTQYFGPGTRLTVL.

For this clonotype: A much larger clone lies one base from this, so it may be a read error. V is TRBV5-1 and J is TRBJ2-7, with 11 bases identical to TRBD2. The CDR3 sequence is 15 residues long. J lost 7 bases, V lost 7 bases, and 13 bases had no gene match. Germline V gene sequence: CDR1 SGHRS, CDR2 YFSETQ. CDR3 DNA sequence: TGCGCCAGCGGGGCGGGACTAGCGGATTACAATGAGCAGTACTTC. Protein product: CASGAGLADYNEQYF.

In its sample, this clonotype was seen many times. The J gene is TRBJ2-7, the V gene TRBV5-4; 11 bases are shared with TRBD2. Germline V gives CDR1 SGHNT, CDR2 YYREEE (reference sequence). This CDR3 comprises 14 residues. V lost 5 bases, J lost 3 bases, and 4 bases stayed unmatched. This CDR3 reads CASSPSGRYYEQYF. CDR3 DNA: TGTGCCAGCAGTCCTAGCGGGAGGTACTACGAGCAGTACTTC. Drawing the rest from reference TRBV5-4 and TRBJ2-7, the complete variable domain is ETGVTQSPTHLIKTRGQQVTLRCSSQSGHNTVSWYQQALGQGPQFIFQYYREEENGRGNFPPRFSGLQFPNYSSELNVNALELDDSALYLCASSPSGRYYEQYFGPGTRLTVT.